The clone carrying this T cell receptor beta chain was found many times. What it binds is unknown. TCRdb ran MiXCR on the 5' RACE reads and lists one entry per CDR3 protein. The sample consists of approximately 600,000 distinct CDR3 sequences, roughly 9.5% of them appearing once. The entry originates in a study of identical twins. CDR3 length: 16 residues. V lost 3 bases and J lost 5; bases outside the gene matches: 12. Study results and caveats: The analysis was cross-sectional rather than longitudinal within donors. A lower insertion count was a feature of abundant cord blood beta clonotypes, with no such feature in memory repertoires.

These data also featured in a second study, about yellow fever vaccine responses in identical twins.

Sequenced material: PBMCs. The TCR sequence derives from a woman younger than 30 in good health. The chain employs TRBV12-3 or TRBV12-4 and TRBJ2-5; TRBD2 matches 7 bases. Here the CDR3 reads CASSLVWEGRAETQYF. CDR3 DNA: TGTGCCAGCAGTTTGGTGTGGGAGGGCCGTGCGGAGACCCAGTACTTC.